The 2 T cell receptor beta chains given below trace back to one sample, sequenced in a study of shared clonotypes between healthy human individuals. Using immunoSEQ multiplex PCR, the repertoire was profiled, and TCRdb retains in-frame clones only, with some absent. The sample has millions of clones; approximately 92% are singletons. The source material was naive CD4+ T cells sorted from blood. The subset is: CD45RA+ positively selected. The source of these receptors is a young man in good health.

The CDR3 bases are TGTGCCAGCAGAGTTCCCGAGGAGACCCAGTACTTC. As protein: CASRVPEETQYF. J is TRBJ2-5 and V is TRBV2; no reliable D call. Trimming left V 6 bases short and J 5 bases short, with 10 bases between. CDR3 length equals 12 residues. The germline gives CDR1 SNHLY, CDR2 FYNNEI.

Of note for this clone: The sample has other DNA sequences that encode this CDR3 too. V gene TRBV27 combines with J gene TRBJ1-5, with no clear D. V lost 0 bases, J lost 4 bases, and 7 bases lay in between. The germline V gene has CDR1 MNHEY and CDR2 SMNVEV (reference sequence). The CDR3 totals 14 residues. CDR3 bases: TGTGCCAGCAGTTTATCGGGAGGGAATCAGCCCCAGCATTTT. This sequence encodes CASSLSGGNQPQHF.